The 13 T cell receptor beta chains below all came from one sample that was sequenced in a study of metastatic and nonmetastatic thyroid tumors. TCRdb reprocessed the PCR reads using MiXCR. The table has some 17,000 clones, 25% seen once; the top ten hold roughly 14%. No patient had received any treatment before thyroid surgery. The sequenced sample was adjacent normal tissue. The receptors come from a female donor with papillary thyroid cancer or a benign thyroid nodule (not recorded which). Some clones in this sample may be carry-over from other donors' samples.

This clone showed up just a few times. This rearrangement joins TRBV15 to TRBJ2-7; the D gene is possibly TRBD1 (5 bases). Deletions cut 1 base from V and 7 bases from J, with 17 bases between. CDR3 length: 15 amino acids. Germline V CDR1 and CDR2: LNHNV, YYDKDF (reference sequence). CDR3 amino acids: CATSRGTLGPGEQYF. The CDR3 bases are TGTGCCACCAGCAGAGGGACATTAGGGCCAGGGGAGCAGTACTTC.

The chain links TRBV2 to TRBJ2-7; TRBD2 agrees at 13 bases. Germline CDR1 SNHLY, CDR2 FYNNEI. Losses at the gene ends were 4 bases for V and 0 bases for J; bases not matched to a gene: 12. This CDR3 has 19 residues. The CDR3 here is CASSAPGLAGRVGSYEQYF. The CDR3 DNA reads as TGTGCCAGCAGTGCTCCGGGACTAGCGGGAAGGGTGGGCTCCTACGAGCAGTACTTC.

The rearrangement joins TRBV25-1 to TRBJ2-1; weak D call: TRBD2 (5 bases). Germline V gene sequence: CDR1 MGHDK, CDR2 SYGVNS. The CDR3 runs to 12 residues. The germline V and J ends were trimmed by 2 bases and 8 bases, with 7 bases remaining between them. This CDR3 is CASSEGGHEQFF. The CDR3 DNA is TGTGCCAGCAGTGAAGGAGGCCATGAGCAGTTCTTC.

Only one count was recorded for this clone. The chain recombines TRBV11-2 with TRBJ1-2, with a weak D call TRBD1 (6 bases). V was shortened by 1 base and J by 7 bases, with 10 bases between the two germline ends. The CDR3 is 13 residues long. The germline V gene has CDR1 SGHAT and CDR2 FQNNGV. CDR3 in amino acids: CASSLVGGTGYTF. The CDR3 bases are TGTGCCAGCAGCTTAGTGGGGGGCACTGGCTACACCTTC. Complete variable domain (other parts from reference TRBV11-2 and TRBJ1-2): EAGVAQSPRYKIIEKRQSVAFWCNPISGHATLYWYQQILGQGPKLLIQFQNNGVVDDSQLPKDRFSAERLKGVDSTLKIQPAKLEDSAVYLCASSLVGGTGYTFGSGTRLTVV.

In its sample, this clone ranks as medium-sized (0.01 to 0.1%). The chain joins TRBV6-2 or TRBV6-3 to TRBJ2-5, with D possibly matching TRBD1 (6 bases). V shed 5 bases and J shed 1 base, with 11 bases lying between them. Germline loops: CDR1 MNHEY, CDR2 SVGEGT. The CDR3 contains 14 residues. The CDR3 DNA is TGTGCCAGCAGTCCCACAGGGTCCCAAGAGACCCAGTACTTC. This gives the protein CASSPTGSQETQYF.

In this sample, this clone turned up a few times. The V call is TRBV6-1, the J call TRBJ2-7; no clear D gene. Germline V gene lookup returns CDR1 MNHNS and CDR2 SASEGT. CDR3 length: 12 amino acids. V was pared by 5 bases and J by 3 bases, with 8 bases between. The CDR3 nucleotides are TGTGCCAGCAGTAAGGACCTCTACGAGCAGTACTTC. Translating it yields CASSKDLYEQYF.

The chain is built from TRBV6-5 and TRBJ1-2; no reliable D call. Deletions cut 2 bases from V and 0 bases from J, with 13 bases between. Looked up from germline, CDR1 is MNHEY and CDR2 is SVGAGI. The CDR3 length is 16 residues. CDR3 in DNA: TGTGCCAGCAGTTACCCCTACGGATTTACTAACTATGGCTACACCTTC. It is translated as CASSYPYGFTNYGYTF.

The chain is built from TRBV11-3 and TRBJ2-7, with 10 bases aligning to TRBD1. In germline, CDR1 is SGHNT, CDR2 YENEEA. The CDR3 spans 13 residues. J lost 5 bases, V lost 3 bases, and 1 base had no gene match. The CDR3 region has the DNA TGTGCCAGCAGCTTCGGACAGGGGGACGAGCAGTACTTC. Translating it yields CASSFGQGDEQYF.

The chain is built from TRBV11-2 and TRBJ2-1, with D unclear. Germline V gene sequence: CDR1 SGHAT, CDR2 FQNNGV. V lost 3 bases, J lost 8 bases, and 14 bases lay in between. The CDR3 contains 14 residues. DNA of the CDR3: TGTGCCAGCAGCTTTGGGGTCGGGTCTGATGAGCAGTTCTTC. It specifies CASSFGVGSDEQFF.

The sample holds a few counts of this clone. J is TRBJ1-2 and V is TRBV6-1; TRBD1 might be the D (5 bases). This CDR3 comprises 12 residues. Trimming removed 8 bases from V and 4 bases from J, with 11 bases in between. CDR1 is MNHNS and CDR2 is SASEGT in the germline V gene. This CDR3 is CASAQGAYGYTF. CDR3 coding DNA: TGTGCCAGCGCGCAGGGCGCCTATGGCTACACCTTC.

Note on this clone: This specimen includes other DNA sequences encoding the same CDR3. The chain employs TRBV20-1 and TRBJ2-5, with D perhaps matching TRBD2 (6 bases). Germline CDR1 and CDR2: DFQATT and SNEGSKA (reference sequence). This CDR3 is built from 18 residues. The ends were cut back, 3 bases at V and 5 bases at J, with 28 bases in the middle. CDR3: CSASGPHGERLELETQYF. In nucleotides, the CDR3 is TGCAGTGCTAGCGGGCCTCATGGGGAAAGACTAGAGCTGGAGACCCAGTACTTC.

In its sample, this clone was seen a few times. The chain recombines TRBV29-1 with TRBJ2-7; TRBD2 agrees at 7 bases. The CDR3 has 14 residues. Germline V lookup: CDR1 SQVTM, CDR2 ANQGSEA. V dropped 4 bases and J dropped 5; count of bases not matched to a gene: 11. DNA for the CDR3: TGCAGCGTTGTGGCGGGAGCCCTTCTGGACGAGCAGTACTTC. Its protein product is CSVVAGALLDEQYF.

There are a few counts of this clone. This chain links TRBV7-2 with TRBJ2-7; D tentatively fits TRBD1 or TRBD2 (5 bases each). Germline V lookup: CDR1 SGHTA, CDR2 FQGNSA. The CDR3 length is 15 residues. The V and J ends lost 5 bases and 5 bases respectively, with 19 bases between them. The CDR3 loop reads CASSPLGTVSNEQYF. In nucleotides, the CDR3 is TGTGCCAGCAGCCCTCTCGGGACGGTCTCGAACGAGCAGTACTTC.